The 14 T cell receptor beta chains reported below all come from one sample, sequenced in a study of tumor-infiltrating lymphocytes in localized non-small cell lung cancer. The assay was immunoSEQ multiplex PCR, and TCRdb's table has in-frame clones only and misses some. The top ten hold around 6.1% of the sample, which has about 15,000 clones, 69% seen once. The sample was lung tumor tissue. Source of these receptors: a human donor with non-small cell lung cancer.

The chain joins TRBV11-2 to TRBJ2-3; perhaps TRBD2 as D (6 bases). Germline V lookup: CDR1 SGHAT, CDR2 FQNNGV. CDR3 length: 16 residues. Between the trimmed V and J ends, which lost 1 base and 3 bases, there was a span of 14 bases. CDR3 amino acids: CASSLVGRGLTDTQYF. CDR3 nucleotide sequence: TGTGCCAGCAGCTTAGTGGGGCGGGGACTGACAGATACGCAGTATTTT.

V and J are TRBV6-1 and TRBJ2-2; 10 bases match TRBD2. Germline V CDR1 and CDR2: MNHNS, SASEGT. This CDR3 is 16 amino acids long. J lost 0 bases, V lost 4 bases, and 2 bases had no gene match. CDR3 bases: TGTGCCAGCAGTGTTGGACTAGCGGCGAACACCGGGGAGCTGTTTTTT. It encodes CASSVGLAANTGELFF.

The chain recombines TRBV4-3 with TRBJ2-1; 7 bases map to TRBD2. There are 15 residues in the CDR3. The V gene's germline CDR1 is LGHNA and CDR2 YSLEER. V lost 4 bases, J lost 2 bases, and 5 bases stayed unmatched. The CDR3 region has the DNA TGCGCCAGCAGCCCCGGACTAGACACCTACAATGAGCAGTTCTTC. Protein: CASSPGLDTYNEQFF.

This chain connects TRBV7-8 to TRBJ2-1; 10 bases map to TRBD2. The CDR3 runs 16 residues. CDR1 and CDR2 (germline): SGHVS, FQNEAQ. With V trimmed by 1 base and J by 3 bases, 3 bases remained unmatched. The CDR3 spells CASSLEIAGGYNEQFF. The CDR3 DNA reads TGTGCCAGCAGCTTAGAAATAGCGGGAGGCTACAATGAGCAGTTCTTC.

The rearrangement links TRBV5-4 to TRBJ2-5; D tentatively fits TRBD1 or TRBD2 (6 bases each). The J call may be mistaken, given a closer DNA end match to TRBJ2-7. This CDR3 contains 13 residues. Germline lookup yields CDR1 SGHNT and CDR2 YYREEE (reference sequence). This CDR3 is CASSRGTSYEQYF. The CDR3 DNA reads TGTGCCAGCAGCCGGGGGACAAGCTACGAGCAGTACTTC.

The chain uses TRBV7-9 and TRBJ2-7; 7 bases align to TRBD2. Germline values: CDR1 SEHNR, CDR2 FQNEAQ (reference sequence). The CDR3 consists of 13 residues. CDR3 DNA: TGTGCCAGCAGCTTAGGGTCTGGCGGGAGTATCGCTGTC. Translated: CASSLGSGGSIAV.

The chain uses TRBV5-5 and TRBJ2-2; no reliable D call. There are 13 residues in the CDR3. The germline gives CDR1 SGHKS, CDR2 YYEKEE (reference sequence). V was trimmed by 7 bases and J by 1 base, leaving 8 bases between them. CDR3 DNA: TGTGCCAGCGTTTATGAGAACACCGGGGAGCTGTTTTTT. Its translation is CASVYENTGELFF.

The V and J genes are TRBV4-3 and TRBJ2-3; D possibly corresponds to TRBD2 (8 bases). Looked up from germline, CDR1 is LGHNA and CDR2 is YSLEER. The CDR3 sequence is 18 residues long. The V end was cut by 5 bases, the J end by 6 bases, with 27 bases between. CDR3 DNA: TGCGCCAGCAGCGGGACAGTGACTAGCGTCGAAGAGGCGGATACGCAGTATTTT. Translation gives CASSGTVTSVEEADTQYF.

The V call is TRBV11-2, the J call TRBJ2-7, with TRBD1 identical over 7 bases. CDR3 length: 19 amino acids. J was trimmed by 2 bases and V by 3 bases; bases with no gene match: 19. Germline CDR1 reads SGHAT; CDR2 reads FQNNGV. CDR3: CASSFPKGARASRAYEQYF. In nucleotides, the CDR3 is TGTGCCAGCAGCTTTCCCAAGGGGGCGCGGGCTAGCAGAGCCTACGAGCAGTACTTC. The whole variable domain, filled in from reference TRBV11-2 and TRBJ2-7, reads EAGVAQSPRYKIIEKRQSVAFWCNPISGHATLYWYQQILGQGPKLLIQFQNNGVVDDSQLPKDRFSAERLKGVDSTLKIQPAKLEDSAVYLCASSFPKGARASRAYEQYFGPGTRLTVT.

V is TRBV7-9 and J is TRBJ1-4, with TRBD1 identical over 8 bases. Per germline, CDR1 SEHNR and CDR2 FQNEAQ (reference sequence). J lost 10 bases, V lost 5 bases, and 15 bases had no gene match. The CDR3 covers 16 residues. The CDR3 coding sequence is TGTGCCAGCAGCGCGGACAGGGATTTAGCCGGCGGAAAACTGTTTTTT. It yields the protein CASSADRDLAGGKLFF.

This clone was counted only a few times. This chain links TRBV27 with TRBJ2-2; D call uncertain. V lost 2 bases and J lost 0, with 7 bases in between. The germline V gene encodes CDR1 MNHEY and CDR2 SMNVEV (reference sequence). CDR3 length equals 15 residues. This CDR3 reads CASSLTETNTGELFF. CDR3 nucleotides: TGTGCCAGCAGTTTAACTGAAACGAACACCGGGGAGCTGTTTTTT.

This chain joins TRBV7-3 and TRBJ2-5; TRBD1 aligns across 7 bases. With 5 bases clipped from V and 4 bases from J, the junction kept 13 bases outside the gene matches. CDR1 and CDR2 (germline): SGHTA, FQGTGA. The CDR3 sequence is 16 residues long. CDR3 coding DNA: TGTGCCAGCAGCCCAGGGGGTACTGTGCGGCGAGAGACCCAGTACTTC. Translated: CASSPGGTVRRETQYF. Using reference TRBV7-3 and TRBJ2-5 for the parts outside the CDR3, the full variable domain is GAGVSQTPSNKVTEKGKYVELRCDPISGHTALYWYRQSLGQGPEFLIYFQGTGAADDSGLPNDRFFAVRPEGSVSTLKIQRTERGDSAVYLCASSPGGTVRRETQYFGPGTRLLVL.

Concerning this clone itself: An end of the junction differs from the germline gene, which may be a read error. The genes are TRBV9 and TRBJ2-7; TRBD1 aligns across 9 bases. The CDR3 has 13 amino acids. The V gene's germline CDR1 is SGDLS and CDR2 YYNGEE. The CDR3 DNA reads TGTGCCAGCAGCGTAGATGAGCCCGGACAGGGGAACTTC. Protein sequence: CASSVDEPGQGNF. The whole variable domain, remainder taken from reference TRBV9 and TRBJ2-7, is DSGVTQTPKHLITATGQRVTLRCSPRSGDLSVYWYQQSLDQGLQFLIQYYNGEERAKGNILERFSAQQFPDLHSELNLSSLELGDSALYFCASSVDEPGQGNFGPGTRLTVT.

There are a few counts of this clone. The J gene is TRBJ1-2, the V gene TRBV2; 9 positions agree with TRBD1. The CDR3 runs to 16 residues. Germline CDR1 is SNHLY and CDR2 is FYNNEI. With V trimmed by 9 bases and J by 6 bases, 17 bases remained unmatched. In DNA, the CDR3 is TGTGCCAGTTCCAACGAGGGGCCGGGACAGGGAAATGGCTACACCTTC. Translation gives CASSNEGPGQGNGYTF.